These 32 T cell receptor beta chains were sequenced from one sample in a study of PD-1 blockade in classical Hodgkin lymphoma. Time point denoted: cycle 4 day 1 (C4D1), after about 6 weeks of nivolumab. Each and every patient relapsed after autologous stem cell transplantation, and patients got differing brentuximab vedotin exposure. This table comes from immunoSEQ multiplex PCR, and its TCRdb copy is limited to in-frame clones, with some not included. The sample gives around 50,000 clones, nearly 90% of which show up once; approximately 15% is in the top ten. Sequenced here: peripheral blood mononuclear cells (PBMCs), sampled before the fourth cycle of nivolumab. The receptors derive from a human donor with classical Hodgkin lymphoma.

The chain employs TRBV28 and TRBJ2-7; D perhaps matches TRBD2 (5 bases). The CDR3 consists of 14 residues. The germline V gene encodes CDR1 MDHEN and CDR2 SYDVKM. V shed 6 bases and J shed 4 bases, with 16 bases lying between them. The CDR3 nucleotides read TGTGCCAGCAGCGATGCGGGCACCCTATACGAGCAGTACTTC. Encoded protein: CASSDAGTLYEQYF.

V and J are TRBV28 and TRBJ1-4, with 9 bases matching TRBD1. Germline V gives CDR1 MDHEN, CDR2 SYDVKM. V was pared by 5 bases and J by 1 base, with 11 bases of the junction left unmatched. The CDR3 is 18 residues long. CDR3 sequence reads: CASSLLGQGLGTNEKLFF. The CDR3 DNA sequence: TGTGCCAGCAGTCTCCTTGGACAGGGGTTGGGAACTAATGAAAAACTGTTTTTT.

J is TRBJ2-1 and V is TRBV29-1; no definite D call. From germline, CDR1 is SQVTM and CDR2 ANQGSEA. V dropped 4 bases and J dropped 0 bases, with 10 bases sitting between them. The CDR3 contains 14 residues. CDR3 protein: CSVAPASSYNEQFF. CDR3 nucleotides: TGCAGCGTTGCTCCGGCAAGCTCCTACAATGAGCAGTTCTTC.

The CDR3 reads CASRKDRVSQPQHF. Written as DNA, the CDR3 is TGTGCCAGTAGAAAAGACAGGGTGAGTCAGCCCCAGCATTTT. This chain links TRBV19 with TRBJ1-5; 7 bases agree with TRBD1. Germline loops: CDR1 LNHDA, CDR2 SQIVND (reference sequence). V shed 6 bases and J 6 bases; nucleotides not matched to a gene: 8. The CDR3 loop spans 14 amino acids.

The chain employs TRBV19 and TRBJ1-5; D is unclear. The CDR3 is made up of 15 amino acids. Deletions cut 7 bases from V and 3 bases from J, with 16 bases between. CDR1 and CDR2 from the germline V gene are LNHDA and SQIVND (reference sequence). The CDR3 sequence: CASTKDRGNNQPQHF. Written as DNA, the CDR3 is TGTGCCAGTACCAAAGACCGGGGAAACAATCAGCCCCAGCATTTT.

This rearrangement joins TRBV15 to TRBJ1-4, with 7 nucleotides matching TRBD1. V lost 5 bases to trimming and J lost 0 bases; unmatched junction nucleotides: 9. The CDR3 contains 17 residues. The germline V gene has CDR1 LNHNV and CDR2 YYDKDF (reference sequence). The CDR3 DNA reads as TGTGCCACCAGCGCCGGGGACAGCATACCAACTAATGAAAAACTGTTTTTT. Protein product: CATSAGDSIPTNEKLFF.

The sample holds a few counts of this clone. The rearrangement links TRBV21-1 to TRBJ1-2. TRBV21-1 has pseudogene status. This CDR3 has 15 amino acids. The CDR3 region is CASSNPVLGRYGYTF. Written as DNA, the CDR3 is TGTGCCAGCAGCAACCCCGTTTTGGGACGCTATGGCTACACCTTC.

This rearrangement joins TRBV29-1 to TRBJ2-2; D gene unclear. The CDR3 contains 12 residues. Germline assignment: CDR1 SQVTM and CDR2 ANQGSEA. V lost 1 base to trimming and J lost 6 bases, with 6 bases between them. The CDR3 is CSVEVEAGELFF. CDR3 bases: TGCAGCGTTGAAGTCGAGGCCGGGGAGCTGTTTTTT.

Only one count was recorded for this clone. The chain combines TRBV30 with TRBJ1-1; tentatively, D is TRBD1 (6 bases). The V end lost 4 bases, the J end lost 5 bases, and 17 bases lay between the germline ends. The CDR3 covers 14 residues. CDR1 and CDR2 (germline): GTSNPN, SVGIG (reference sequence). CDR3: CAWIRDTLFTEAFF. The CDR3 nucleotides are TGTGCCTGGATTCGGGACACTCTGTTTACTGAAGCTTTCTTT.

The V and J genes are TRBV9 and TRBJ2-5; a possible D gene is TRBD2 (7 bases). V was shortened by 0 bases and J by 4 bases, with 19 bases between the two germline ends. The CDR3 totals 17 residues. Germline V gives CDR1 SGDLS, CDR2 YYNGEE. The CDR3 spells CASSVGRGASGGETQYF. CDR3 in DNA: TGTGCCAGCAGCGTAGGGAGGGGGGCTAGCGGCGGAGAGACCCAGTACTTC.

This sequence joins TRBV30 and TRBJ2-2; D is unclear. V gave up 4 bases and J gave up 1 base, with 4 bases separating them. The CDR3 runs 12 residues. The V gene's germline CDR1 is GTSNPN and CDR2 SVGIG (reference sequence). The CDR3 sequence: CAWTVNTGELFF. Written as DNA, the CDR3 is TGTGCCTGGACGGTGAACACCGGGGAGCTGTTTTTT.

The chain couples TRBV7-8 to TRBJ2-5, with 11 bases matching TRBD2. CDR1 is SGHVS and CDR2 is FQNEAQ in the germline V gene. The CDR3 contains 17 residues. Trimming took 2 bases from V and 4 from J; bases not matched to a gene: 9. Here the CDR3 DNA reads TGTGCCAGCAGCTTAAGTCGTCTAGCGGGAGGTTCAGAGACCCAGTACTTC. This codes for CASSLSRLAGGSETQYF.

This clone was recorded only once. V gene TRBV21-1 combines with J gene TRBJ2-7; the D segment call TRBD2 is taken from the table without a DNA check. TRBV21-1 is deemed a pseudogene. The CDR3 totals 17 residues. The CDR3 DNA is TGTGCCAGCAGCAAACGACGGACTAGCGGGAGGGAGGTCGAGCAGTACTTC. This sequence encodes CASSKRRTSGREVEQYF.

The chain has TRBV4-2 and TRBJ2-2; perhaps TRBD2 as D (6 bases). Trimming left V 0 bases short and J 2 bases short, with 10 bases between. CDR3 length equals 16 residues. Germline V gives CDR1 LGHNA, CDR2 YNFKEQ. Here the CDR3 reads CASSQEGGINTGELFF. The CDR3 nucleotides are TGTGCCAGCAGCCAAGAAGGCGGGATAAACACCGGGGAGCTGTTTTTT.

CDR3 residues: CASSEVGPRYEQYF. The CDR3 DNA is TGTGCCAGCAGTGAAGTCGGACCCCGCTACGAGCAGTACTTC. The chain employs TRBV25-1 and TRBJ2-7; D remains ambiguous. The CDR3 spans 14 residues. Between the trimmed V and J ends, which lost 2 bases and 3 bases, there was a span of 11 bases. Germline V lookup: CDR1 MGHDK, CDR2 SYGVNS.

The chain recombines TRBV25-1 with TRBJ2-1; D might be TRBD2 (6 bases). This CDR3 comprises 14 residues. Trimming removed 4 bases at V and 2 bases at J, with 9 bases between. Per the germline V gene, CDR1 is MGHDK and CDR2 is SYGVNS. The CDR3 is CASSGDSTYNEQFF. DNA for the CDR3: TGTGCCAGCAGTGGGGACTCAACCTACAATGAGCAGTTCTTC.

The rearrangement links TRBV10-1 to TRBJ2-2; 10 nucleotides line up with TRBD1. Trimming removed 10 bases from V and 6 bases from J; junction bases left unmatched: 8. The CDR3 length is 14 residues. CDR1 and CDR2 (germline): WNHNN, SYGVQD (reference sequence). CDR3 coding DNA: TGCGCCACTCAAGGGACAGGGGTGGCCGGGGAGCTGTTTTTT. Translated, it gives CATQGTGVAGELFF.

The chain employs TRBV9 and TRBJ2-1; no clear D gene. This CDR3 spans 11 amino acids. CDR1 is SGDLS and CDR2 is YYNGEE in the germline V gene. V was shortened by 1 base and J by 5 bases, with 1 base between the two germline ends. Here the CDR3 DNA reads TGTGCCAGCAGCGTAAACAATGAGCAGTTCTTC. Protein sequence: CASSVNNEQFF.

The J gene is TRBJ2-5, the V gene TRBV6-6, with a tentative D call TRBD2 (7 bases). Germline CDR1 reads MNHNY; CDR2 reads SVGAGI (reference sequence). V was cut by 7 bases and J by 2 bases, with 20 bases left in between. This CDR3 comprises 16 residues. The CDR3 is CASTTTTGGRQETQYF. Here the CDR3 DNA reads TGTGCCAGCACCACTACCACCGGGGGGCGTCAAGAGACCCAGTACTTC.

In its sample, this clone was seen once. The chain combines TRBV21-1 with TRBJ2-7. TRBV21-1 is a pseudogene segment. The CDR3 runs to 11 residues. DNA for the CDR3: TGTGCCAGCAGCGGATCCTACGAGCAGTACTTC. Amino acid sequence: CASSGSYEQYF.

V usage is TRBV5-8 and J usage is TRBJ1-2; D gene unclear. Germline assignment: CDR1 SGHTS and CDR2 YDEGEE. CDR3 length equals 15 residues. Trimming took 1 base from V and 0 from J, leaving 10 bases between them. This CDR3 reads CASSLRRIANYGYTF. The CDR3 DNA follows: TGTGCCAGCAGCTTGCGAAGGATAGCTAACTATGGCTACACCTTC. The whole variable domain, filled in from reference TRBV5-8 and TRBJ1-2, reads EAGVTQSPTHLIKTRGQQATLRCSPISGHTSVYWYQQALGLGLQFLLWYDEGEERNRGNFPPRFSGRQFPNYSSELNVNALELEDSALYLCASSLRRIANYGYTFGSGTRLTVV.

The sample holds one count of this clone. The V call is TRBV12-2, the J call TRBJ2-7; no DNA check was done on the table's D call, TRBD2. TRBV12-2 has pseudogene status. The CDR3 has 15 amino acids. CDR3 loop: CASRSQLAGEYEQYF. CDR3 coding DNA: TGTGCAAGTCGCTCCCAACTAGCGGGAGAATACGAGCAGTACTTC.

This clone was found once. The genes are TRBV28 and TRBJ2-2; 12 nucleotides align to TRBD1. The ends lost 8 bases at V and 6 bases at J; junction bases unmatched: 4. The CDR3 runs 14 residues. Germline CDR1 is MDHEN and CDR2 is SYDVKM. DNA for the CDR3: TGTGCCAGCCGGGACAGGGGGCGCCCCGGGGAGCTGTTTTTT. Protein product: CASRDRGRPGELFF.

The V gene is TRBV9, the J gene TRBJ2-7; D not certain. V lost 0 bases to trimming and J lost 2 bases, with 9 bases between them. The CDR3 is made up of 14 amino acids. CDR1 is SGDLS and CDR2 is YYNGEE in the germline V gene. Written as DNA, the CDR3 is TGTGCCAGCAGCGTAGTCCCAGGCACCTACGAGCAGTACTTC. Translation: CASSVVPGTYEQYF.

V is TRBV7-9 and J is TRBJ1-1; D remains ambiguous. This CDR3 has 12 residues. Germline CDR1 is SEHNR and CDR2 is FQNEAQ (reference sequence). Trimming removed 4 bases from V and 5 bases from J, with 8 bases in between. The DNA for the CDR3 is TGTGCCAGCAGCTCTAGGGTGACTGAAGCTTTCTTT. Residues: CASSSRVTEAFF.

With regard to this clone: The junction departs from germline at one end; a sequencing error may be responsible. This rearrangement joins TRBV7-7 to TRBJ2-7, with 7 bases matching TRBD1. This CDR3 region has 16 residues. CDR1 and CDR2 (germline): SSHAT, FNYEAQ (reference sequence). CDR3 amino acids: CASSPRQGRGAYEQYF. Written as DNA, the CDR3 is TGTGCTAGCAGCCCCCGACAGGGTAGAGGGGCCTACGAGCAGTACTTC.

J is TRBJ2-7 and V is TRBV9; TRBD2 agrees at 7 bases. The trim removed 4 bases at V and 6 bases at J, leaving 4 bases unmatched. The CDR3 runs to 12 residues. Germline-derived CDR1 and CDR2 are SGDLS and YYNGEE. Here the CDR3 reads CASSLGLGEQYF. Written as DNA, the CDR3 is TGTGCCAGCAGCCTCGGACTAGGCGAGCAGTACTTC.

The chain uses TRBV10-1 and TRBJ2-7; D not resolved. Trimming shortened V by 3 bases and J by 3 bases, and 3 bases separated the two germline ends. The CDR3 consists of 11 residues. Per germline, CDR1 WNHNN and CDR2 SYGVQD (reference sequence). CDR3 bases: TGCGCCAGCAGTGAAGGCTACGAGCAGTACTTC. Translating it yields CASSEGYEQYF.

This clone was seen just once. The J gene is TRBJ2-5, the V gene TRBV21-1; the D call in the table, TRBD1, was not verified against the DNA. TRBV21-1 is deemed a pseudogene. The CDR3 is made up of 15 amino acids. In DNA form, the CDR3 reads TGTGCCAGTCTCATAAATCCCAGGGAACAAGAGACCCAGTACTTC. Amino acid sequence: CASLINPREQETQYF.

This chain uses TRBV9 with TRBJ2-3; unclear D gene. Germline lookup yields CDR1 SGDLS and CDR2 YYNGEE. This CDR3 contains 13 residues. V lost 0 bases and J lost 6, with 8 bases in between. DNA for the CDR3: TGTGCCAGCAGCGTAGTTCCCCCGGATACGCAGTATTTT. Its translation is CASSVVPPDTQYF.

This clone was seen a single time. The J gene is TRBJ2-5, the V gene TRBV28, with 8 bases matching TRBD2. The better agreement between TRBJ2-7 and the DNA end casts doubt on the J call. This CDR3 is built from 15 residues. The V gene's germline CDR1 is MDHEN and CDR2 SYDVKM. CDR3 in amino acids: CASSPRGTSRYEQYF. The CDR3 DNA reads as TGTGCCAGCAGCCCACGAGGGACTAGTCGGTACGAGCAGTACTTC.

The CDR3 DNA reads TGTGCCAGCAGCTTAAATTCAGTGAACTCCTATAATTCACCCCTCCACTTT. Its translation: CASSLNSVNSYNSPLHF. This rearrangement joins TRBV7-8 to TRBJ1-6; no definite D call. The V gene's germline CDR1 is SGHVS and CDR2 FQNEAQ. V was shortened by 2 bases and J by 0 bases, with 11 bases between the two germline ends. The CDR3 covers 17 residues. Supplemented by reference TRBV7-8 and TRBJ1-6, the full variable domain reads GAGVSQSPRYKVAKRGQDVALRCDPISGHVSLFWYQQALGQGPEFLTYFQNEAQLDKSGLPSDRFFAERPEGSVSTLKIQRTQQEDSAVYLCASSLNSVNSYNSPLHFGNGTRLTVT.